These T cell receptor beta chains were read from a single sample in a study of blood T cell repertoires in COVID-19. The method was immunoSEQ multiplex PCR; TCRdb's version includes in-frame clones alone and lacks a portion of them. The sample holds about 210,000 clones, 80% seen once. The sequencing input was peripheral blood. The receptors were gathered from a woman between 65 and 79 years old with acute or convalescent COVID-19. Both conserved end residues are part of each CDR3. The D gene is left open where the match is weak. Size tells how often a clone was seen (once, few, many) or the class of an expanded clone, and some rows leave it out.

TRBD1	-	TRBJ2-1	TRBV2	CASSADRGSYNEQFF	TGTGCCAGCAGTGCGGACAGGGGGTCCTACAATGAGCAGTTCTTC
-	once	TRBJ1-4	TRBV29-1	CSAKTATNEKLFF	TGCAGCGCCAAGACAGCAACTAATGAAAAACTGTTTTTT
TRBD1	-	TRBJ1-5	TRBV7-6	CASSSLPGTGISNQPQHF	TGTGCCAGCAGCTCGCTCCCCGGGACAGGAATTAGCAATCAGCCCCAGCATTTT
TRBD1	-	TRBJ2-5	TRBV9	CASSGSGGQETQYF	TGTGCCAGCAGCGGTTCAGGGGGTCAAGAGACCCAGTACTTC
-	-	TRBJ1-2	TRBV6-1	CASSEVGRAVSSYGYTF	TGTGCCAGCAGTGAAGTGGGCAGGGCCGTTTCTTCCTATGGCTACACCTTC
TRBD1	-	TRBJ2-7	TRBV5-1	CASSVGGAEAEQYF	TGCGCCAGCAGCGTAGGGGGCGCAGAGGCCGAGCAGTACTTC
TRBD2	-	TRBJ2-7	TRBV19	CASSQGLAGPKSYEQYF	TGTGCCAGTAGTCAGGGACTAGCGGGGCCTAAGTCCTACGAGCAGTACTTC
TRBD1	-	TRBJ2-3	TRBV5-1	CASSPTGQGTDTQYF	TGCGCCAGCAGCCCGACGGGACAGGGGACAGATACGCAGTATTTT
TRBD1	-	TRBJ1-2	TRBV18	CASSPAADRIPYGYTF	TGTGCCAGCTCACCGGCTGCGGACAGGATACCCTATGGCTACACCTTC
TRBD2	-	TRBJ2-3	TRBV9	CASSLRDSPGLAGRDTQYF	TGTGCCAGCAGCCTACGAGACTCCCCGGGACTAGCGGGAAGAGATACGCAGTATTTT
TRBD2	-	TRBJ2-5	TRBV6-6	CASSGTSGVETQYF	TGTGCCAGCAGCGGGACTAGCGGGGTGGAGACCCAGTACTTC
-	-	TRBJ2-2	TRBV6-5	CASSPWGPNTGELFF	TGTGCCAGCAGTCCCTGGGGCCCGAACACCGGGGAGCTGTTTTTT
-	-	TRBJ2-7	TRBV21-1	CASPQGTGTGWGYEQYF	TGTGCCAGCCCCCAGGGTACCGGGACAGGGTGGGGGTACGAGCAGTACTTC
-	-	TRBJ2-2	TRBV10-3	CAISGLGGSNTGELFF	TGTGCCATCAGTGGTTTGGGGGGATCGAACACCGGGGAGCTGTTTTTT
-	-	TRBJ1-1	TRBV6-4	CASSALSSSEAFF	TGTGCCAGCAGTGCCCTAAGCTCCTCTGAAGCTTTCTTT
-	-	TRBJ2-5	TRBV15	CATSEGQKETQYF	TGTGCCACCTCCGAGGGACAAAAGGAGACCCAGTACTTC
TRBD1	-	TRBJ1-1	TRBV24-1	CATSGQGAPGRGGTEAFF	TGTGCCACCAGCGGACAGGGCGCACCTGGCCGGGGAGGGACTGAAGCTTTCTTT
TRBD1	-	TRBJ2-1	TRBV2	CASSEIAGTGGNEQFF	TGTGCCAGCAGTGAGATCGCAGGGACAGGGGGGAATGAGCAGTTCTTC
-	-	TRBJ1-2	TRBV7-8	CASSPSGFANGYTF	TGTGCCAGCAGCCCGTCAGGATTTGCGAATGGCTACACCTTC
-	-	TRBJ2-3	TRBV11-2	CASSHTPENTDTQYF	TGTGCCAGCAGCCATACCCCGGAGAACACAGATACGCAGTATTTT
-	few	TRBJ2-7	TRBV4-1	CASSQGLDPYEQYF	TGCGCCAGCAGCCAAGGACTTGATCCCTACGAGCAGTACTTC
TRBD1	-	TRBJ2-3	TRBV24-1	CATSSGTGSTDTQYF	TGTGCCACCAGTTCCGGGACAGGGAGCACAGATACGCAGTATTTT
-	-	TRBJ2-5	TRBV7-2	CASSYRGVQQETQYF	TGTGCCAGCAGCTATCGCGGGGTCCAGCAAGAGACCCAGTACTTC
TRBD2	-	TRBJ2-3	TRBV27	CASSLLTSGGARDTQYF	TGTGCCAGCAGTTTATTGACTAGCGGGGGGGCCCGAGATACGCAGTATTTT
-	-	TRBJ2-2	TRBV6-5	CASSYTGHTGELFF	TGTGCCAGCAGCTACACAGGGCACACCGGGGAGCTGTTTTTT
TRBD1	-	TRBJ1-5	TRBV24-1	CATSDPRTGGEPQHF	TGTGCCACCAGTGATCCTAGGACAGGGGGCGAGCCCCAGCATTTT
TRBD1	-	TRBJ2-5	TRBV6-1	CASSEADRGIRETQYF	TGTGCCAGCAGTGAAGCTGACAGGGGAATCCGAGAGACCCAGTACTTC
-	few	TRBJ1-4	TRBV6-5	CASSPDGNEKLFF	TGTGCCAGCAGTCCCGACGGGAATGAAAAACTGTTTTTT
TRBD1	-	TRBJ2-2	TRBV9	CASGGQAGNTGELFF	TGTGCCAGCGGGGGACAGGCCGGGAACACCGGGGAGCTGTTTTTT
-	-	TRBJ1-1	TRBV14	CASSRLTGNTEAFF	TGTGCCAGCAGCCGTCTGACAGGGAACACTGAAGCTTTCTTT
TRBD2	-	TRBJ2-5	TRBV5-5	CASSLFPGERDVETQYF	TGTGCCAGCAGCTTGTTCCCGGGCGAGCGGGACGTAGAGACCCAGTACTTC
TRBD1	-	TRBJ1-2	TRBV19	CASRMAKNRGNYGYTF	TGTGCCAGTAGAATGGCCAAAAACAGGGGTAACTATGGCTACACCTTC
-	-	TRBJ2-6	TRBV30	CAWKPSGANVLTF	TGTGCCTGGAAGCCGTCTGGGGCCAACGTCCTGACTTTC
TRBD1	few	TRBJ1-4	TRBV5-5	CASSTGQGGTNEKLFF	TGTGCCAGCAGCACCGGACAGGGCGGAACTAATGAAAAACTGTTTTTT
-	-	TRBJ1-1	TRBV6-6	CASSYSERLNTEAFF	TGTGCCAGCAGTTACTCGGAGAGATTGAACACTGAAGCTTTCTTT
-	-	TRBJ2-2	TRBV6-5	CASTNREYTGELFF	TGTGCCAGCACTAACAGGGAGTACACCGGGGAGCTGTTTTTT
TRBD1	-	TRBJ1-5	TRBV28	CASSPGQGSQPQHF	TGTGCCAGCAGTCCCGGACAGGGGAGTCAGCCCCAGCATTTT
TRBD2	once	TRBJ2-1	TRBV10-3	CAISRTSGGEYNEQFF	TGTGCCATCAGCAGGACTAGCGGGGGGGAATACAATGAGCAGTTCTTC
-	-	TRBJ2-7	TRBV7-9	CASSPQSYEQYF	TGTGCCAGCAGCCCGCAGTCCTACGAGCAGTACTTC
TRBD1	-	TRBJ1-2	TRBV5-1	CASSKDRVPNYGYTF	TGCGCCAGCAGCAAGGACAGGGTCCCTAACTATGGCTACACCTTC
TRBD2	-	TRBJ2-1	TRBV10-3	CAIGGASGNNEQFF	TGTGCCATCGGTGGAGCTAGCGGGAACAATGAGCAGTTCTTC